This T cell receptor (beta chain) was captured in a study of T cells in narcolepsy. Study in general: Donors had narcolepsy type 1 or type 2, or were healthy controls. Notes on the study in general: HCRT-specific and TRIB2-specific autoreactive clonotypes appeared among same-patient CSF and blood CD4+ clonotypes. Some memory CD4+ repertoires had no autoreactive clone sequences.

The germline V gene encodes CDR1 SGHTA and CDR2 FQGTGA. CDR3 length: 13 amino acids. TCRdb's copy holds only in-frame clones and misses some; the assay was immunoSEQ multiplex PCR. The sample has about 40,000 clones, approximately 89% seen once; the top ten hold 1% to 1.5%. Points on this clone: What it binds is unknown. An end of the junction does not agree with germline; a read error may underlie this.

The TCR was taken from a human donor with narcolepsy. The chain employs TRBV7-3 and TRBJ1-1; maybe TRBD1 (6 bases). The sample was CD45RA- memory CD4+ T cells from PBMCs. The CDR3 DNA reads TGTACCAGCAGCTCGGACAGGAACACTGAAGCTTTCTTT. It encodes CTSSSDRNTEAFF.